The source of this T cell receptor beta chain is a study of blood T cell repertoires in COVID-19. Background on the study: Some COVID-19 samples were acute and others convalescent; all came from the United States, Italy and Spain. Nucleic acid was either cDNA or gDNA, and it came from T cells, B-cell-depleted T cells, or PBMCs.

Germline lookup yields CDR1 SGDLS and CDR2 YYNGEE. The length of the CDR3 is 17 residues. The trim removed 3 bases at V and 2 bases at J, leaving 7 bases unmatched. Study processing details: How many nucleated cells were present was estimated from reference gene primer amplification. Measured with immunoSEQ multiplex PCR; TCRdb has only the in-frame clones, and not every one. V, J and clone size reflect that table, while D and trimming were determined from the DNA. The sample contains 200,000 to 300,000 clones, 80% to 85% of which appear only once. The sequenced material came from peripheral blood. The V gene is TRBV9, the J gene TRBJ2-3; 12 bases fit TRBD1. The TCR comes from a woman in her sixties with active or convalescent COVID-19. CDR3 sequence reads: CASSEPGTGGVTDTQYF. In DNA form, the CDR3 reads TGTGCCAGCAGCGAACCCGGGACAGGGGGCGTCACAGATACGCAGTATTTT.